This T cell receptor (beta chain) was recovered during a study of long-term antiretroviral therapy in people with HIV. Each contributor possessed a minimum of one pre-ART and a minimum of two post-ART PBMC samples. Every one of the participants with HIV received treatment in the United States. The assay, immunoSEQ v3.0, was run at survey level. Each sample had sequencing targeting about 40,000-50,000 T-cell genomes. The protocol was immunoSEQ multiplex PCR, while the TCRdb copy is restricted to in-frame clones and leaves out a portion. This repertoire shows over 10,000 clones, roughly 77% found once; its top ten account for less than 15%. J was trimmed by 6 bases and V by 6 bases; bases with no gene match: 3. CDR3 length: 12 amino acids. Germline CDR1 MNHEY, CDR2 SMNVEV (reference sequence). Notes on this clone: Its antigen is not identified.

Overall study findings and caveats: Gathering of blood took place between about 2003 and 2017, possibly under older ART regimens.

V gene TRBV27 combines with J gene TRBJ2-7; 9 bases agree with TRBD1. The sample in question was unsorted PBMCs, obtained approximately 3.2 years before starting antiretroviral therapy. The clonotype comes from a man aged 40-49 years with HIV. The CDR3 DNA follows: TGTGCCAGCAGCAAGACAGGGGGCGAGCAGTACTTC. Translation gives CASSKTGGEQYF.